This T cell receptor (beta chain) was sequenced for a study of graft-versus-host responses after intestinal transplantation. The overall study: All recipients were given anti-thymocyte globulin induction, and tacrolimus and steroids were then administered for roughly 3 years. General study points: Researchers found peak circulating GvH clone levels linked to early post-transplant HvG declines.

TCRdb's copy holds only in-frame clones and misses some; the assay was immunoSEQ multiplex PCR. The sample consists of around 13,000 clones, 35% to 40% of them appearing once. The CDR3 is 11 residues long. V gave up 5 bases and J gave up 2 bases, with 4 bases separating them. Germline CDR1 is SEHNR and CDR2 is FQNEAQ (reference sequence). The sample here was alloreactive CD4+ T cells from a mixed lymphocyte reaction culture, taken before intestinal transplant. The subset: CFSE-low proliferating T cells sorted from roughly six-day pre-transplant mixed lymphocyte reaction (GvH or HvG direction). This TCR was sampled from a human patient who received an intestinal transplant. This rearrangement joins TRBV7-9 to TRBJ2-7, with D unresolved. CDR3 sequence (DNA): TGTGCCAGCAGCGGAGCCTACGAGCAGTACTTC. Its protein product is CASSGAYEQYF.